This paragraph reports one T cell receptor (beta chain). The antigen this receptor binds is unknown. No base quality information exists; no much larger clone differs at one position. The data were obtained in a study of T cell changes during pregnancy in multiple sclerosis (dated by TCRdb to between 2018 and 2021). About the study as a whole: The study examined how the T cell repertoire changed over the course of pregnancy in women with multiple sclerosis.

To prepare the library, the immunoSEQ multiplex PCR assay was applied. The table was pulled from immuneACCESS by TCRdb, which kept in-frame rearrangements only. Such tables lose some clones; where checked, under half of the loss comes from unresolved V genes, and the rest has no known cause. For this sample the table gives some 100,000 clones, of which around 93% were detected only once. About 1.9% of the sample is in the top ten clones. CDR3 length: 15 amino acids, cysteine to phenylalanine. Only CDR3 DNA remains: 45 bases, in frame from the first base. CDR1 MNHEY and CDR2 SMNVEV were looked up in the germline V gene (reference sequence). The junction shows trimming of 5 bases on V and 3 bases on J, and the gene matches do not reach 5 bases of it.

The sequence links TRBV27 to TRBJ2-1, with 9 central nucleotides matching TRBD1. This material consisted of peripheral blood, taken after pregnancy. The TCR sequence derives from a female donor with multiple sclerosis, enrolled in a pregnancy study. The nucleotides read TGTGCCAGCAGTCCTGGACAGGGGCGCTACAATGAGCAGTTCTTC. The encoded protein is CASSPGQGRYNEQFF.